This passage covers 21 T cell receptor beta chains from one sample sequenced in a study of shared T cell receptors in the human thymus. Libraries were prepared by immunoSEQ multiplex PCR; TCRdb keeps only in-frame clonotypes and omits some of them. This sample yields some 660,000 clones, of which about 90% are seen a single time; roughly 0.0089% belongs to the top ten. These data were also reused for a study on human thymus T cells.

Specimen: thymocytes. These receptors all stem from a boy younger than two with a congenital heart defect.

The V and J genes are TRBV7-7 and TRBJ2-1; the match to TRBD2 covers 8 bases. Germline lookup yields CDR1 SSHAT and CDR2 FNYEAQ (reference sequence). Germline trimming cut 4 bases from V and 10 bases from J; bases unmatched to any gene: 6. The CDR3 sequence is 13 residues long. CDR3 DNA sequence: TGTGCCAGCAGCTATAGGACGGGAGGGGAGCAGTTCTTC. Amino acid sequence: CASSYRTGGEQFF. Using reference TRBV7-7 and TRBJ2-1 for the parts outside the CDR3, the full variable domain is GAGVSQSPRYKVTKRGQDVTLRCDPISSHATLYWYQQALGQGPEFLTYFNYEAQPDKSGLPSDRFSAERPEGSISTLTIQRTEQRDSAMYRCASSYRTGGEQFFGPGTRLTVL.

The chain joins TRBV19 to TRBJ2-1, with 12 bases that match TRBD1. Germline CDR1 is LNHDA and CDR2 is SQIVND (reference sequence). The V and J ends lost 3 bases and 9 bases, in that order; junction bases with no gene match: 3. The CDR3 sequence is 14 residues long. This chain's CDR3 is CASSMGTGGFEQFF. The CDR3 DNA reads TGTGCCAGTAGTATGGGGACAGGGGGCTTTGAGCAGTTCTTC.

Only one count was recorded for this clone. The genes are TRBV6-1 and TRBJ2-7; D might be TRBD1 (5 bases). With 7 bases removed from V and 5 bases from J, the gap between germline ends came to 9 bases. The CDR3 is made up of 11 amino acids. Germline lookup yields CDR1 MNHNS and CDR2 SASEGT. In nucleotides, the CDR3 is TGTGCCAGCACCAGGGTCCACGAGCAGTACTTC. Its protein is CASTRVHEQYF.

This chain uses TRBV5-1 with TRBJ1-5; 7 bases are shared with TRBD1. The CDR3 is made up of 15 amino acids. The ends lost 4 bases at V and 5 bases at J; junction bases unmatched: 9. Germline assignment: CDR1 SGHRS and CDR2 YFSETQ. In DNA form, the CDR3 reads TGCGCCAGCAGCCGAACAGGGGAGCGGGATCAGCCCCAGCATTTT. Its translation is CASSRTGERDQPQHF.

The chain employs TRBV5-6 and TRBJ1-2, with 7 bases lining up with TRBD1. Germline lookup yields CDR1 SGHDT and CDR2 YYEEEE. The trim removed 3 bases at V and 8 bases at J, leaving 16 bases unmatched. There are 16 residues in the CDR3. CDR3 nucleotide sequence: TGTGCCAGCAGCTGGCAACAAAGGGCAGGGGGAAGGGGCTACACCTTC. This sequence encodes CASSWQQRAGGRGYTF.

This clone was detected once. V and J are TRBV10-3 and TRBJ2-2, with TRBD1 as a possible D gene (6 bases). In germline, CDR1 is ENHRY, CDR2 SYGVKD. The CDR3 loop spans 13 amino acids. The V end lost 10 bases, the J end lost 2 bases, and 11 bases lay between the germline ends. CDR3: CANLDSNTGELFF. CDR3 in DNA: TGTGCCAACTTGGACAGTAACACCGGGGAGCTGTTTTTT.

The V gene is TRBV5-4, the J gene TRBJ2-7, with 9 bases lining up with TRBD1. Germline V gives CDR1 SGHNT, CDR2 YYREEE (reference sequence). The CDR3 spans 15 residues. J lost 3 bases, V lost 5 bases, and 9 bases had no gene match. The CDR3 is CASRSGTGSGYEQYF. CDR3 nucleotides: TGTGCCAGCAGGTCCGGGACAGGGTCGGGCTACGAGCAGTACTTC.

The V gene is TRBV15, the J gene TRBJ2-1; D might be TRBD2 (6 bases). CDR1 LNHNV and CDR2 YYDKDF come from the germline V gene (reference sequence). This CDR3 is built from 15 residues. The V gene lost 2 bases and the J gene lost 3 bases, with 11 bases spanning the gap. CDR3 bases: TGTGCCACCAGCAGATTTCGGGACTTCTACAATGAGCAGTTCTTC. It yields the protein CATSRFRDFYNEQFF.

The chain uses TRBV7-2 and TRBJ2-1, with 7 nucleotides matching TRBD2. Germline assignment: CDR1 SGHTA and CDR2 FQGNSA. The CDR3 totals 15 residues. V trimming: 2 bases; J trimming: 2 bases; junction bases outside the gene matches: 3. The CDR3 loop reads CASSLKAGTYNEQFF. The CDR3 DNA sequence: TGTGCCAGCAGCTTAAAAGCGGGGACCTACAATGAGCAGTTCTTC.

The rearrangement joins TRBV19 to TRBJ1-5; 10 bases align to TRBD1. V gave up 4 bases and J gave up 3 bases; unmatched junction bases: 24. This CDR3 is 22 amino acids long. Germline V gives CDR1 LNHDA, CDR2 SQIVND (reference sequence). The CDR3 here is CASSTSPKDRGRKYSNNQPQHF. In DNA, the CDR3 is TGTGCCAGTAGTACGTCCCCCAAAGACAGGGGGCGTAAATACAGCAACAATCAGCCCCAGCATTTT.

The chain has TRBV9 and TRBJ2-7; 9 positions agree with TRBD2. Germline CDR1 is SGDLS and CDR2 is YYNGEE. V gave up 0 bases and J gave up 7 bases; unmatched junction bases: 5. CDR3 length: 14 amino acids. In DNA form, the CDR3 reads TGTGCCAGCAGCGTAGAAGGGACTAGCAGGGAGCAGTACTTC. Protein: CASSVEGTSREQYF.

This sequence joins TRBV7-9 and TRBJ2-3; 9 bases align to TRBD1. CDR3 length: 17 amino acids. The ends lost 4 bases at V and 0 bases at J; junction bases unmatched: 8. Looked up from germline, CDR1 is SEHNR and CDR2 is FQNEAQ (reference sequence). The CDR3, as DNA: TGTGCCAGCAGCTCTTACGGACAGGGGACTAGCACAGATACGCAGTATTTT. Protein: CASSSYGQGTSTDTQYF.

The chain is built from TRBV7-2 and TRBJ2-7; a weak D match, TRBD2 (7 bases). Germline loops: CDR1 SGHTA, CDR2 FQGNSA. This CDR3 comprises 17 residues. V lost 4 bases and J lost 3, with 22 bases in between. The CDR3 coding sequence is TGTGCCAGCAGCTCCCAATACCTGGGGAGGGGGTTCTACGAGCAGTACTTC. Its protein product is CASSSQYLGRGFYEQYF.

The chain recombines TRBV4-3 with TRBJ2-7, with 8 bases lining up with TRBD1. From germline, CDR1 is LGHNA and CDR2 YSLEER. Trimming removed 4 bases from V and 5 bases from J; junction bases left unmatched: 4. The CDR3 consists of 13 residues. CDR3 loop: CASSLDRVDEQYF. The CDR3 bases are TGCGCCAGCAGCCTGGACAGGGTCGACGAGCAGTACTTC.

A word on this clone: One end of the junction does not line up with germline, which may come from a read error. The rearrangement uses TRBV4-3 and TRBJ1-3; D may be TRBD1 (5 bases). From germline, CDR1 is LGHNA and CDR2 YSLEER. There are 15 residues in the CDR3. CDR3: CAGSQAGVTGNTIYF. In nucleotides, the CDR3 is TGCGCCGGCAGCCAAGCGGGGGTTACTGGAAACACCATATATTTT.

As DNA, the CDR3 is TGTGCCAGCAGTGACGGAGGGGACACTGAAGCTTTCTTT. It specifies CASSDGGDTEAFF. V is TRBV25-1 and J is TRBJ1-1; D perhaps matches TRBD1 (5 bases). This CDR3 is 13 amino acids long. V lost 3 bases to trimming and J lost 3 bases, with 8 bases between them. CDR1 MGHDK and CDR2 SYGVNS come from the germline V gene.

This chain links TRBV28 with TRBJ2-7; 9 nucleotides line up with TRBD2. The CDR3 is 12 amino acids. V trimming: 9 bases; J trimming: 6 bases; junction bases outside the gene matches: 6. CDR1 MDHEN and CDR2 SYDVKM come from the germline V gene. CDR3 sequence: CASVQAGGEQYF. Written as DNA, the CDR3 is TGTGCCAGTGTACAAGCGGGGGGCGAGCAGTACTTC.

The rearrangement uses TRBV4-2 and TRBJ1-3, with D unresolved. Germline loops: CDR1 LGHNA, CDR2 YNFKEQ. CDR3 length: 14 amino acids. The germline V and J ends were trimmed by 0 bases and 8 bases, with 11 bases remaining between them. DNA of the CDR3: TGTGCCAGCAGCCAAGATCACAATCTAGACACCATATATTTT. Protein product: CASSQDHNLDTIYF.

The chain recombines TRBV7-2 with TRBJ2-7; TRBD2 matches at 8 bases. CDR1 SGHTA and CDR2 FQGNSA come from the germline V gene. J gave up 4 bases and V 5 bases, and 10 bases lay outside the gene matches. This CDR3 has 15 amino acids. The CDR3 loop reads CASSIRLALDYEQYF. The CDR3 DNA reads TGTGCCAGCAGCATAAGACTAGCGCTAGATTACGAGCAGTACTTC.

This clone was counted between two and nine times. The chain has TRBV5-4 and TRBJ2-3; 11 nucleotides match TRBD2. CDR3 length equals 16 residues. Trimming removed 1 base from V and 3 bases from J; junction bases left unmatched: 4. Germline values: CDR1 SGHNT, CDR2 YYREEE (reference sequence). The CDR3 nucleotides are TGTGCCAGCAGCTTGTTAGCGGGAGGGAGGACAGATACGCAGTATTTT. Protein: CASSLLAGGRTDTQYF.

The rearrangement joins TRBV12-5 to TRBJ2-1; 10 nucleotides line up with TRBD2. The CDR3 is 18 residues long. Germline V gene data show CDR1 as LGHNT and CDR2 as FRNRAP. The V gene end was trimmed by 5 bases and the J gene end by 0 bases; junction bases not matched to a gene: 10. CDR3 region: CASGRTSGARSSYNEQFF. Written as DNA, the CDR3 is TGTGCTAGTGGTAGGACTAGCGGAGCCCGGAGCTCCTACAATGAGCAGTTCTTC.